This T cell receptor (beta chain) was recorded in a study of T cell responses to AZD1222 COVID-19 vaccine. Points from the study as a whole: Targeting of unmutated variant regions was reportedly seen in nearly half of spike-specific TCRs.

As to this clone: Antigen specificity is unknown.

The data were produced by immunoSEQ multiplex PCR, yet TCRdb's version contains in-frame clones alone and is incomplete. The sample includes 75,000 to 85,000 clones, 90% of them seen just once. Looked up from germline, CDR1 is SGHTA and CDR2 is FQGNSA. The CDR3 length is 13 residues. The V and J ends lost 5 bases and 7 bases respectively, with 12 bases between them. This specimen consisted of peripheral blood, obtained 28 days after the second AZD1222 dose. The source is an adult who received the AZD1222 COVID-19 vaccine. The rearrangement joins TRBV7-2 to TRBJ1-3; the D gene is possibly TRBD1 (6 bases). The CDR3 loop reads CASSANRANTIYF. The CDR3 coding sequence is TGTGCCAGCAGCGCAAACAGGGCGAACACCATATATTTT.